These 32 T cell receptor beta chains were all obtained from the same sample, sequenced in a study of shared clonotypes between healthy human individuals. Terminally differentiated effector memory CD45RA+ cells were left out of the naive CD8 fraction, which was CD45RO-negative and positively selected for CCR7. Clones were read by immunoSEQ multiplex PCR, and TCRdb kept only the in-frame ones, dropping some. The repertoire includes about 820,000 clones, about 91% of them detected once, and about 25% sits in the top ten. Specimen: naive CD8+ T cells sorted from blood. Receptor source: a man aged 25 to 45 in good health.

The chain recombines TRBV15 with TRBJ2-7, with TRBD2 matching over 14 bases. Germline V CDR1 and CDR2: LNHNV, YYDKDF (reference sequence). CDR3 length equals 15 residues. V was pared by 3 bases and J by 3 bases, with 1 base of the junction left unmatched. CDR3 region: CATSSGTSGSYEQYF. The CDR3 bases are TGTGCCACCAGCAGTGGGACTAGCGGGAGCTACGAGCAGTACTTC.

The rearrangement links TRBV27 to TRBJ1-1; weak D call: TRBD1 (6 bases). The CDR3 consists of 13 residues. The V gene's germline CDR1 is MNHEY and CDR2 SMNVEV (reference sequence). With 6 bases removed from V and 5 bases from J, the gap between germline ends came to 13 bases. The CDR3 DNA reads as TGTGCCAGCAGCACAGGGAGGCGGACTGAAGCTTTCTTT. Translating it yields CASSTGRRTEAFF.

The V and J genes are TRBV4-3 and TRBJ2-7; D is unclear. This CDR3 is built from 13 residues. V lost 0 bases and J lost 1, with 4 bases in between. Germline lookup yields CDR1 LGHNA and CDR2 YSLEER. The CDR3 reads CASSQDISYEQYF. DNA of the CDR3: TGCGCCAGCAGCCAAGATATATCCTACGAGCAGTACTTC.

The CDR3 DNA follows: TGTGCCAGCAGCTTCGCAGGGGGCGGATTTTACGAGCAGTACTTC. Amino acids: CASSFAGGGFYEQYF. The rearrangement uses TRBV7-9 and TRBJ2-7, with TRBD1 matching over 8 bases. CDR1 and CDR2 from the germline V gene are SEHNR and FQNEAQ (reference sequence). The V and J ends lost 3 bases and 4 bases, in that order; junction bases with no gene match: 8. CDR3 size: 15 residues.

The rearrangement joins TRBV29-1 to TRBJ2-1; TRBD2 aligns across 10 bases. Looked up from germline, CDR1 is SQVTM and CDR2 is ANQGSEA. V trimming: 7 bases; J trimming: 4 bases; junction bases outside the gene matches: 10. The CDR3 consists of 15 residues. This CDR3 reads CSGGLAGDLYNEQFF. In DNA, the CDR3 is TGCAGCGGGGGGCTAGCGGGAGATTTGTACAATGAGCAGTTCTTC.

This clone has a single count. This sequence joins TRBV7-8 and TRBJ2-5; 7 nucleotides agree with TRBD2. The trim removed 5 bases at V and 4 bases at J, leaving 13 bases unmatched. The germline V gene encodes CDR1 SGHVS and CDR2 FQNEAQ. The CDR3 is 16 amino acids. CDR3 sequence: CASSLPDDAGVETQYF. Here the CDR3 DNA reads TGTGCCAGCAGCCTCCCGGATGACGCGGGAGTAGAGACCCAGTACTTC. The full variable domain, with the rest looked up from reference TRBV7-8 and TRBJ2-5, is GAGVSQSPRYKVAKRGQDVALRCDPISGHVSLFWYQQALGQGPEFLTYFQNEAQLDKSGLPSDRFFAERPEGSVSTLKIQRTQQEDSAVYLCASSLPDDAGVETQYFGPGTRLLVL.

Remarks on this clone: Other DNA variants within this sample encode the same CDR3. In DNA form, the CDR3 reads TGTGCCAGCAGCTTGACTAGCGGGAGCTACGAGCAGTACTTC. Protein product: CASSLTSGSYEQYF. The chain couples TRBV7-9 to TRBJ2-7; TRBD2 aligns across 12 bases. The J segment lost 3 bases and the V segment lost 3 bases, leaving 0 bases of the junction unmatched. The germline V gene encodes CDR1 SEHNR and CDR2 FQNEAQ (reference sequence). The CDR3 contains 14 residues.

The chain recombines TRBV13 with TRBJ1-4; TRBD1 aligns across 8 bases. Germline V lookup: CDR1 PRHDT, CDR2 FYEKMQ (reference sequence). V was clipped by 9 bases and J by 8 bases; unmatched bases: 5. This CDR3 region has 12 residues. The CDR3 spells CASGQGGEKLFF. The CDR3 DNA follows: TGTGCCAGTGGACAGGGAGGCGAAAAACTGTTTTTT. Variable domain in full (rest from reference TRBV13 and TRBJ1-4): AAGVIQSPRHLIKEKRETATLKCYPIPRHDTVYWYQQGPGQDPQFLISFYEKMQSDKGSIPDRFSAQQFSDYHSELNMSSLELGDSALYFCASGQGGEKLFFGSGTQLSVL.

J is TRBJ2-1 and V is TRBV7-9; D might be TRBD1 or TRBD2, each matching 5 bases. This CDR3 spans 15 amino acids. Germline V gene sequence: CDR1 SEHNR, CDR2 FQNEAQ (reference sequence). The V end lost 2 bases, the J end lost 15 bases, and 23 bases lay between the germline ends. The CDR3 here is CASSLKRGADQGPFF. CDR3 coding DNA: TGTGCCAGCAGCTTAAAGAGGGGCGCGGACCAGGGCCCGTTCTTC.

This chain uses TRBV5-1 with TRBJ2-1; D tentatively reads TRBD1 or TRBD2 (5 bases each). Germline V CDR1 and CDR2: SGHRS, YFSETQ. The CDR3 has 15 residues. Trimming removed 10 bases from V and 0 bases from J, with 17 bases in between. The CDR3 nucleotides are TGCGCCGGTGCTGATGGGGGAAGCTCCTACAATGAGCAGTTCTTC. Protein product: CAGADGGSSYNEQFF. The variable domain in full, completed from reference TRBV5-1 and TRBJ2-1, reads KAGVTQTPRYLIKTRGQQVTLSCSPISGHRSVSWYQQTPGQGLQFLFEYFSETQRNKGNFPGRFSGRQFSNSRSEMNVSTLELGDSALYLCAGADGGSSYNEQFFGPGTRLTVL.

The genes are TRBV7-9 and TRBJ1-1; TRBD1 matches at 7 bases. The CDR3 is 16 amino acids. The germline V gene encodes CDR1 SEHNR and CDR2 FQNEAQ (reference sequence). V lost 4 bases to trimming and J lost 0 bases; unmatched junction nucleotides: 8. This CDR3 reads CASSSRQGFVNTEAFF. The CDR3 bases are TGTGCCAGCAGCTCCCGACAGGGTTTTGTGAACACTGAAGCTTTCTTT. The entire variable domain, with the rest obtained from reference TRBV7-9 and TRBJ1-1, is as follows: DTGVSQNPRHKITKRGQNVTFRCDPISEHNRLYWYRQTLGQGPEFLTYFQNEAQLEKSRLLSDRFSAERPKGSFSTLEIQRTEQGDSAMYLCASSSRQGFVNTEAFFGQGTRLTVV.

The gene calls are TRBV25-1 and TRBJ1-2; 7 nucleotides agree with TRBD1. Germline loops: CDR1 MGHDK, CDR2 SYGVNS. This CDR3 comprises 15 residues. Trimming cost V 2 bases and J 5 bases; bases outside gene matches: 8. The DNA of the CDR3 is TGTGCCAGCAGTGAACGATTGGGACAGAGTTATGGCTACACCTTC. It specifies CASSERLGQSYGYTF.

The chain is built from TRBV6-1 and TRBJ1-2; D unresolved. Germline V gives CDR1 MNHNS, CDR2 SASEGT. The CDR3 sequence is 14 residues long. The ends were cut back, 3 bases at V and 1 base at J, with 9 bases in the middle. The CDR3 spells CASSDLPRNYGYTF. CDR3 nucleotides: TGTGCCAGCAGTGATCTCCCCCGTAACTATGGCTACACCTTC.

A few counts support this clone. The genes are TRBV27 and TRBJ1-1, with D perhaps TRBD1 (6 bases). Between the trimmed V and J ends, which lost 7 bases and 3 bases, there was a span of 15 bases. CDR1 MNHEY and CDR2 SMNVEV come from the germline V gene (reference sequence). The CDR3 is made up of 14 amino acids. The CDR3 protein is CASTLEGGHTEAFF. In DNA form, the CDR3 reads TGTGCCAGCACCCTTGAGGGGGGGCACACTGAAGCTTTCTTT.

The rearrangement uses TRBV27 and TRBJ2-5; the D gene could be TRBD1 or TRBD2 (5 bases each). CDR3 size: 12 residues. V was trimmed by 6 bases and J by 5 bases, leaving 10 bases between them. Looked up from germline, CDR1 is MNHEY and CDR2 is SMNVEV (reference sequence). The CDR3 loop reads CASRGERETQYF. The CDR3 DNA follows: TGTGCCAGCAGAGGGGAGCGCGAGACCCAGTACTTC.

V and J are TRBV21-1 and TRBJ2-5; the tabulated D call, TRBD1, remains unverified against the DNA. TRBV21-1 is shown as a pseudogene. The CDR3 has 17 amino acids. The CDR3 loop reads CASSKGVGARYQETQYF. In DNA form, the CDR3 reads TGTGCCAGCAGCAAAGGTGTAGGGGCGCGATACCAAGAGACCCAGTACTTC.

The rearrangement joins TRBV2 to TRBJ2-5, with 11 positions matching TRBD2. This CDR3 region has 15 residues. Germline V gene data show CDR1 as SNHLY and CDR2 as FYNNEI. With V trimmed by 6 bases and J by 5 bases, 8 bases remained unmatched. CDR3 amino acids: CASRATGTSGETQYF. CDR3 nucleotide sequence: TGTGCCAGCAGAGCCACCGGGACTAGCGGCGAGACCCAGTACTTC.

The V and J genes are TRBV9 and TRBJ2-3, with 7 bases aligning to TRBD2. Germline values: CDR1 SGDLS, CDR2 YYNGEE. The trim removed 0 bases at V and 2 bases at J, leaving 3 bases unmatched. The CDR3 has 15 residues. The CDR3 protein is CASSVGSGTTDTQYF. The DNA of the CDR3 is TGTGCCAGCAGCGTAGGGAGCGGGACCACAGATACGCAGTATTTT.

CDR3 DNA: TGCGCCAGCAGCCCCCACCAAATGGGCGGGAGGGTCGAGCAGTACTTC. It encodes CASSPHQMGGRVEQYF. The chain links TRBV4-1 to TRBJ2-7; TRBD2 aligns across 9 bases. The germline V gene encodes CDR1 MGHRA and CDR2 YSYEKL. The length of the CDR3 is 16 residues. V was pared by 4 bases and J by 6 bases, with 13 bases of the junction left unmatched.

V usage is TRBV7-2 and J usage is TRBJ1-5, with D uncertain. The V end was cut by 1 base, the J end by 4 bases, with 11 bases between. Germline assignment: CDR1 SGHTA and CDR2 FQGNSA. There are 15 residues in the CDR3. CDR3 residues: CASSLVSEANQPQHF. The CDR3 nucleotides read TGTGCCAGCAGCTTAGTTTCGGAGGCGAATCAGCCCCAGCATTTT.

This clone appeared a single time. V is TRBV5-6 and J is TRBJ2-7; tentatively, D is TRBD1 or TRBD2 (5 bases each). V gave up 0 bases and J gave up 7 bases, with 11 bases separating them. The CDR3 loop spans 13 amino acids. Germline values: CDR1 SGHDT, CDR2 YYEEEE. This CDR3 reads CASSLGLGREQYF. In nucleotides, the CDR3 is TGTGCCAGCAGCTTGGGGCTGGGACGGGAGCAGTACTTC. The full variable domain, rest sourced from reference TRBV5-6 and TRBJ2-7, is DAGVTQSPTHLIKTRGQQVTLRCSPKSGHDTVSWYQQALGQGPQFIFQYYEEEERQRGNFPDRFSGHQFPNYSSELNVNALLLGDSALYLCASSLGLGREQYFGPGTRLTVT.

Notes on this clone: Additional DNA sequences in this sample encode the identical CDR3. The rearrangement links TRBV7-2 to TRBJ2-7; maybe TRBD2 (5 bases). Germline CDR1 and CDR2: SGHTA and FQGNSA. The CDR3 runs to 14 residues. V gave up 3 bases and J gave up 2 bases, with 11 bases separating them. The CDR3 region has the DNA TGTGCCAGCAGCTTCTTCCCGGGAACCTACGAGCAGTACTTC. As protein: CASSFFPGTYEQYF.

This rearrangement joins TRBV9 to TRBJ2-3, with D maybe TRBD2 (5 bases). Germline loops: CDR1 SGDLS, CDR2 YYNGEE. The ends were cut back, 2 bases at V and 3 bases at J, with 16 bases in the middle. The CDR3 contains 16 residues. The CDR3 is CASSVGLPVGTDTQYF. Written as DNA, the CDR3 is TGTGCCAGCAGCGTCGGACTGCCGGTGGGTACAGATACGCAGTATTTT.

This chain uses TRBV6-5 with TRBJ1-1; possibly TRBD1 for D (5 bases). This CDR3 is 15 amino acids long. V was clipped by 2 bases and J by 4 bases, with 14 bases between them. The germline V gene has CDR1 MNHEY and CDR2 SVGAGI. Here the CDR3 reads CASSYGPRGSTEAFF. The CDR3 nucleotides read TGTGCCAGCAGTTACGGGCCGCGGGGGAGCACTGAAGCTTTCTTT.

A remark on this clone: Other DNA sequences in this specimen translate into the identical CDR3. This chain uses TRBV9 with TRBJ2-1, with D maybe TRBD2 (5 bases). CDR3 size: 13 residues. Germline-derived CDR1 and CDR2 are SGDLS and YYNGEE. Trimming removed 0 bases from V and 7 bases from J, with 8 bases in between. The CDR3 loop reads CASSVGSGNEQFF. CDR3 bases: TGTGCCAGCAGCGTAGGTTCGGGAAATGAGCAGTTCTTC.

This clone was counted between two and nine times. J is TRBJ2-7 and V is TRBV27; 7 nucleotides agree with TRBD2. Germline CDR1 and CDR2: MNHEY and SMNVEV (reference sequence). This CDR3 spans 15 amino acids. V was clipped by 6 bases and J by 0 bases; unmatched bases: 8. In nucleotides, the CDR3 is TGTGCCAGCAGCCCTAGCGGACCGAGCTCCTACGAGCAGTACTTC. It codes for CASSPSGPSSYEQYF.

This sequence joins TRBV4-3 and TRBJ2-6; 9 bases are shared with TRBD2. Germline V gene lookup returns CDR1 LGHNA and CDR2 YSLEER. The CDR3 consists of 17 residues. The V and J ends lost 0 bases and 3 bases, in that order; junction bases with no gene match: 3. In DNA, the CDR3 is TGCGCCAGCAGCCAAGATAGCGGGGGAATTGGGGCCAACGTCCTGACTTTC. This sequence encodes CASSQDSGGIGANVLTF.

The chain combines TRBV29-1 with TRBJ2-7, with unresolved D. Trimming pared 2 bases from V and 0 bases from J, leaving 11 bases between. The CDR3 sequence is 14 residues long. Germline assignment: CDR1 SQVTM and CDR2 ANQGSEA. The CDR3 region is CSVETAPNSYEQYF. In DNA form, the CDR3 reads TGCAGCGTTGAAACCGCTCCGAACTCCTACGAGCAGTACTTC.

V usage is TRBV27 and J usage is TRBJ2-1; D gene uncertain. Germline V gene sequence: CDR1 MNHEY, CDR2 SMNVEV (reference sequence). The CDR3 is made up of 15 amino acids. Deletions cut 2 bases from V and 3 bases from J, with 11 bases between. CDR3 nucleotide sequence: TGTGCCAGCAGTTTAGGGTCCCCGTTCTACAATGAGCAGTTCTTC. Translation: CASSLGSPFYNEQFF.

The table lists this clone with a count of one. The rearrangement links TRBV4-1 to TRBJ2-1; 16 positions agree with TRBD2. The CDR3 sequence is 18 residues long. Germline V gives CDR1 MGHRA, CDR2 YSYEKL. The V and J ends lost 0 bases and 6 bases, in that order; junction bases with no gene match: 5. The CDR3 bases are TGCGCCAGCAGCCAAGAGGGGACTAGCGGGAGGGCCTTCAATGAGCAGTTCTTC. Translated: CASSQEGTSGRAFNEQFF.

The chain is built from TRBV5-4 and TRBJ2-7, with 7 bases fitting TRBD1. Trimming at V came to 4 bases and at J to 0 bases, leaving 10 bases not matched to a gene. Germline lookup yields CDR1 SGHNT and CDR2 YYREEE (reference sequence). The CDR3 is 16 residues long. The CDR3 protein is CASSPLSGQNSYEQYF. In nucleotides, the CDR3 is TGTGCCAGCAGCCCGCTATCGGGACAGAACTCCTACGAGCAGTACTTC.

The rearrangement uses TRBV14 and TRBJ2-2; perhaps TRBD1 as D (5 bases). V lost 3 bases and J 7 bases, leaving 9 bases between the germline ends. Germline loops: CDR1 SGHDN, CDR2 FVKESK. There are 13 residues in the CDR3. Here the CDR3 reads CASSHWTLGELFF. For the CDR3, the DNA is TGTGCCAGCAGCCATTGGACACTCGGGGAGCTGTTTTTT.